The sequence of this T cell receptor beta chain was determined in a study of blood T cell repertoires in COVID-19. Sequencing used immunoSEQ multiplex PCR; TCRdb keeps in-frame clones, though not all of them. The data show roughly 70,000 clones, roughly three quarters seen once. The germline V and J ends were trimmed by 9 bases and 8 bases, with 17 bases remaining between them. CDR3 length: 13 residues. CDR1 is LNHDA, CDR2 SQIVND, per germline (reference sequence). This clone was counted a few times. The sample consisted of peripheral blood. The V and J genes are TRBV19 and TRBJ1-5, with D unclear. This receptor was obtained from a woman in her fifties or sixties with acute or convalescent COVID-19. CDR3 in DNA: TGTGCCAGCAGCCCTTATGAGGGTAAGCCCCAGCATTTT. Protein product: CASSPYEGKPQHF.